The rows below give T cell receptor beta chains drawn from one sample of a study of CD8 T cells in Susac syndrome. From the immunoSEQ multiplex PCR reads, TCRdb called clonotypes with MiXCR, one entry per CDR3 protein. The table shows about 140,000 distinct CDR3 sequences, with roughly 94% occurring only once. Material for sequencing was CD4+ T cells from PBMCs. The receptors shown here come from a human donor with Susac syndrome. Each CDR3 is given with its conserved first and last residue. Each record gives: CDR3 DNA, CDR3 protein, D gene, J gene, V gene, clone size. The D gene is left open where the match is weak. Not every row has a clone size; where given, it reads once, few, many or a size class.

CDR3nt: TGTGCCTGGAGTGCGGACAGGTCCTATGGCTACACCTTC; CDR3aa: CAWSADRSYGYTF; d_gene: TRBD1; j_gene: TRBJ1-2; v_gene: TRBV30; abundance: NA
CDR3nt: TGTGCCAGCAGATGGACAGGCAATCAGCCCCAGCATTTT; CDR3aa: CASRWTGNQPQHF; d_gene: NA; j_gene: TRBJ1-5; v_gene: TRBV6-6; abundance: NA
CDR3nt: TGTGCCTGGGGGGGACAGCATCCCTCTGGAAACACCATATATTTT; CDR3aa: CAWGGQHPSGNTIYF; d_gene: TRBD1; j_gene: TRBJ1-3; v_gene: TRBV30; abundance: once
CDR3nt: TGCAGCGTTGCACATACAGGGGATAGCAATCAGCCCCAGCATTTT; CDR3aa: CSVAHTGDSNQPQHF; d_gene: TRBD1; j_gene: TRBJ1-5; v_gene: TRBV29-1; abundance: NA
CDR3nt: TGTGCCAGTAGTATTCAGGGTTTCACCTACGAGCAGTACTTC; CDR3aa: CASSIQGFTYEQYF; d_gene: NA; j_gene: TRBJ2-7; v_gene: TRBV19; abundance: NA
CDR3nt: TGCGCCAGCAGGGAGGAAAGTGAAAAACTGTTTTTT; CDR3aa: CASREESEKLFF; d_gene: NA; j_gene: TRBJ1-4; v_gene: TRBV5-1; abundance: NA
CDR3nt: TGTGCCAGCTCCCTGTTAGGTAGCAATCAGCCCCAGCATTTT; CDR3aa: CASSLLGSNQPQHF; d_gene: NA; j_gene: TRBJ1-5; v_gene: TRBV6-6; abundance: once
CDR3nt: TGTGCCAGCAGCTTGGGTACAGGGCTAGGTGAAGCTTTCTTT; CDR3aa: CASSLGTGLGEAFF; d_gene: NA; j_gene: TRBJ1-1; v_gene: TRBV5-6; abundance: NA
CDR3nt: TGTGCCTGGAGCCCGACCCTGGGTCAGCCCCAGCATTTT; CDR3aa: CAWSPTLGQPQHF; d_gene: NA; j_gene: TRBJ1-5; v_gene: TRBV30; abundance: NA
CDR3nt: TGCAGCGTGGTGCAGCTATCTCGGGATACGCAGTATTTT; CDR3aa: CSVVQLSRDTQYF; d_gene: NA; j_gene: TRBJ2-3; v_gene: TRBV29-1; abundance: NA
CDR3nt: TGCGCCAGCAGCTTGGATTTGTACGAGCAGTACTTC; CDR3aa: CASSLDLYEQYF; d_gene: NA; j_gene: TRBJ2-7; v_gene: TRBV5-1; abundance: NA
CDR3nt: TGCGCCAGCAGCTTGGGACAGGGGAGTAACACTGAAGCTTTCTTT; CDR3aa: CASSLGQGSNTEAFF; d_gene: TRBD1; j_gene: TRBJ1-1; v_gene: TRBV5-1; abundance: NA
CDR3nt: TGTGCCAGCAGCCCCTTCATAGACAGGTCGAACACTGAAGCTTTCTTT; CDR3aa: CASSPFIDRSNTEAFF; d_gene: NA; j_gene: TRBJ1-1; v_gene: TRBV7-2; abundance: NA
CDR3nt: TGTGCCAGCAGTTCGGGACTAGCGGGATCCACAGATACGCAGTATTTT; CDR3aa: CASSSGLAGSTDTQYF; d_gene: TRBD2; j_gene: TRBJ2-3; v_gene: TRBV12-3/TRBV12-4; abundance: NA
CDR3nt: TGTGCCAGCAGTTACCGGGGCCAAGAGACCCAGTACTTC; CDR3aa: CASSYRGQETQYF; d_gene: NA; j_gene: TRBJ2-5; v_gene: TRBV12-3/TRBV12-4; abundance: once
CDR3nt: TGTGCCAGCAGCGTAGACAGACCCCATGAGCAGTTCTTC; CDR3aa: CASSVDRPHEQFF; d_gene: NA; j_gene: TRBJ2-1; v_gene: TRBV9; abundance: once
CDR3nt: TGCAGTGCTAGAGATACCCGAGCGGGGGGCCGGGAGACCCAGTACTTC; CDR3aa: CSARDTRAGGRETQYF; d_gene: TRBD2; j_gene: TRBJ2-5; v_gene: TRBV20-1; abundance: NA
CDR3nt: TGCGCCAGCAGCTGGGGACAGAGGAACACTGAAGCTTTCTTT; CDR3aa: CASSWGQRNTEAFF; d_gene: TRBD1; j_gene: TRBJ1-1; v_gene: TRBV5-1; abundance: NA
CDR3nt: TGTGCCAGCAGGGAAGGGGGGATGAACACTGAAGCTTTCTTT; CDR3aa: CASREGGMNTEAFF; d_gene: NA; j_gene: TRBJ1-1; v_gene: TRBV12-3/TRBV12-4; abundance: NA
CDR3nt: TGCAGTGCTGGAGGGGAGCGGACAGATACGCAGTATTTT; CDR3aa: CSAGGERTDTQYF; d_gene: NA; j_gene: TRBJ2-3; v_gene: TRBV20-1; abundance: NA
CDR3nt: TGTGCCAGCAGTTTAGGGAGAACTAACACCGGGGAGCTGTTTTTT; CDR3aa: CASSLGRTNTGELFF; d_gene: NA; j_gene: TRBJ2-2; v_gene: TRBV12-3/TRBV12-4; abundance: NA
CDR3nt: TGTGCCAGCAGCTTGAGTCGGACGAACACCGGGGAGCTGTTTTTT; CDR3aa: CASSLSRTNTGELFF; d_gene: NA; j_gene: TRBJ2-2; v_gene: TRBV5-4; abundance: NA
CDR3nt: TGCAGTGCTAGAAAGACAGGGCGGGAGACCCAGTACTTC; CDR3aa: CSARKTGRETQYF; d_gene: TRBD1; j_gene: TRBJ2-5; v_gene: TRBV20-1; abundance: once
CDR3nt: TGTGCCAGCAGACTAGGACATCTGAACACTGAAGCTTTCTTT; CDR3aa: CASRLGHLNTEAFF; d_gene: NA; j_gene: TRBJ1-1; v_gene: TRBV7-2; abundance: NA
CDR3nt: TGTGCCAGCAGAGGCGCGGAGTCGGAGCAGTTCTTC; CDR3aa: CASRGAESEQFF; d_gene: NA; j_gene: TRBJ2-1; v_gene: TRBV12-3/TRBV12-4; abundance: NA
CDR3nt: TGTGCCAGCAGTGAATCGGGTCCGGGAAACTCACCCCTCCACTTT; CDR3aa: CASSESGPGNSPLHF; d_gene: NA; j_gene: TRBJ1-6; v_gene: TRBV25-1; abundance: NA
CDR3nt: TGTGCCAGCAGCCAAGAATGGGGGGGCGTCACTGAAGCTTTCTTT; CDR3aa: CASSQEWGGVTEAFF; d_gene: NA; j_gene: TRBJ1-1; v_gene: TRBV3-1; abundance: NA
CDR3nt: TGCAGCGTTACCATAGGACGGATCCTTGGAACTGAAGCTTTCTTT; CDR3aa: CSVTIGRILGTEAFF; d_gene: NA; j_gene: TRBJ1-1; v_gene: TRBV29-1; abundance: NA
CDR3nt: TGTGCCAGCAGGCGTAGCGGGGGGGCCTACGAGCAGTACTTC; CDR3aa: CASRRSGGAYEQYF; d_gene: TRBD2; j_gene: TRBJ2-7; v_gene: TRBV28; abundance: NA
CDR3nt: TGTGCCATCAGAGTGACAGGGGACGGTAATTCACCCCTCCACTTT; CDR3aa: CAIRVTGDGNSPLHF; d_gene: TRBD1; j_gene: TRBJ1-6; v_gene: TRBV10-3; abundance: NA
CDR3nt: TGTGCCAGCAGCTTAGAACAGGCTAACGGGGCCAACGTCCTGACTTTC; CDR3aa: CASSLEQANGANVLTF; d_gene: NA; j_gene: TRBJ2-6; v_gene: TRBV11-1; abundance: NA
CDR3nt: TGCAGTGCTAGAGAAGGACCCGGGGAGCTGTTTTTT; CDR3aa: CSAREGPGELFF; d_gene: NA; j_gene: TRBJ2-2; v_gene: TRBV20-1; abundance: NA
CDR3nt: TGCGCCAGCAGCGACACCCAGGGGGCGCTGAACATTCAGTACTTC; CDR3aa: CASSDTQGALNIQYF; d_gene: TRBD1; j_gene: TRBJ2-4; v_gene: TRBV5-1; abundance: NA
CDR3nt: TGCAGCGTTACACACCACAGGGGCCCCCGTTGGTGCACCATATATTTT; CDR3aa: CSVTHHRGPRWCTIYF; d_gene: TRBD1; j_gene: TRBJ1-3; v_gene: TRBV29-1; abundance: NA
CDR3nt: TGTGCCAGCAGTTCTCGTCGTCTGGCTGGCTATGGCTACACCTTC; CDR3aa: CASSSRRLAGYGYTF; d_gene: NA; j_gene: TRBJ1-2; v_gene: TRBV12-3/TRBV12-4; abundance: NA
CDR3nt: TGTGCCAGCAGGAGGACAGGCAGCACCGGGGAGCTGTTTTTT; CDR3aa: CASRRTGSTGELFF; d_gene: TRBD1; j_gene: TRBJ2-2; v_gene: TRBV28; abundance: once
CDR3nt: TGTGCCAGCTCGCAGGGACAGACCACCGGGGAGCTGTTTTTT; CDR3aa: CASSQGQTTGELFF; d_gene: TRBD1; j_gene: TRBJ2-2; v_gene: TRBV18; abundance: NA
CDR3nt: TGTGCCAGCAGCCCCCCCAGACAGGGAAAACGGAACGAGCAGTACTTC; CDR3aa: CASSPPRQGKRNEQYF; d_gene: TRBD1; j_gene: TRBJ2-7; v_gene: TRBV3-1; abundance: NA
CDR3nt: TGCAGTGCCCCCGGGACGGAGCGAAACTTAAACTATGGCTACACCTTC; CDR3aa: CSAPGTERNLNYGYTF; d_gene: NA; j_gene: TRBJ1-2; v_gene: TRBV20-1; abundance: NA
CDR3nt: TGTGCCAGCAGCGTAGGACTAGCGGTCACCGGGGAGCTGTTTTTT; CDR3aa: CASSVGLAVTGELFF; d_gene: TRBD2; j_gene: TRBJ2-2; v_gene: TRBV9; abundance: NA
CDR3nt: TGTGCCGTGGAAAACAAGAACACTGAAGCTTTCTTT; CDR3aa: CAVENKNTEAFF; d_gene: NA; j_gene: TRBJ1-1; v_gene: TRBV7-8; abundance: once
CDR3nt: TGCGCCAGCAGCTTGAGTCCAGCGGGAGAGGGGAATGAGCAGTTCTTC; CDR3aa: CASSLSPAGEGNEQFF; d_gene: TRBD2; j_gene: TRBJ2-1; v_gene: TRBV5-1; abundance: NA